This TCR beta chain originates from a study of blood T cell repertoires in COVID-19. For the study at large: Acute-phase and convalescent COVID-19 samples originated in the United States, Italy and Spain.

Germline V gene lookup returns CDR1 SGHTA and CDR2 FQGNSA. The CDR3 extends over 14 amino acids. Deletions cut 1 base from V and 3 bases from J, with 10 bases between. In the study's own analysis: Using reference gene primer amplification, nucleated cell counts were estimated. TCRdb keeps only in-frame clones here, not all; method: immunoSEQ multiplex PCR. V, J and clone size derive from that table, while D and trimming were established from the DNA sequence. The sample lists about 170,000 clones; 70% to 90% were seen once. The Seattle patients joined while their infection was active and were tracked longitudinally afterward.

Sample: peripheral blood. The V gene is TRBV7-2, the J gene TRBJ2-7; D may be TRBD1 (6 bases). This TCR was recovered from a woman aged 55-70 years with COVID-19, enrolled during active disease. The CDR3 coding sequence is TGTGCCAGCAGCTTAGAAGGGACATTCTACGAGCAGTACTTC. Amino acids: CASSLEGTFYEQYF.